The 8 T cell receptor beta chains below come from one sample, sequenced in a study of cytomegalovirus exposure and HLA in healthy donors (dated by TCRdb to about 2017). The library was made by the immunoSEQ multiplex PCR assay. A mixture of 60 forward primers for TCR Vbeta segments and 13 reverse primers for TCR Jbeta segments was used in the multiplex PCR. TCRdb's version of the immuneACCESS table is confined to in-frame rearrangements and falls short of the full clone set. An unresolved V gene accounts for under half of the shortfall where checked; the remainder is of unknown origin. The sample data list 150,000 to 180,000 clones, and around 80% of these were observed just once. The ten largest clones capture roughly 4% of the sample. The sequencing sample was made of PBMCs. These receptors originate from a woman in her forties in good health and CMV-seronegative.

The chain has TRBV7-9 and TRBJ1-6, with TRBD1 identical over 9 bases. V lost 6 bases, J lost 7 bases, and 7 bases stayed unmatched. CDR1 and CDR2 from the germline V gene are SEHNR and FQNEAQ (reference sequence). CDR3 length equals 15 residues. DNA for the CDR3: TGTGCCAGCAGTCAGACGACAGGGGGAAATTCACCCCTCCACTTT. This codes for CASSQTTGGNSPLHF. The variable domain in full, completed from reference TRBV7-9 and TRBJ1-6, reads DTGVSQNPRHKITKRGQNVTFRCDPISEHNRLYWYRQTLGQGPEFLTYFQNEAQLEKSRLLSDRFSAERPKGSFSTLEIQRTEQGDSAMYLCASSQTTGGNSPLHFGNGTRLTVT.

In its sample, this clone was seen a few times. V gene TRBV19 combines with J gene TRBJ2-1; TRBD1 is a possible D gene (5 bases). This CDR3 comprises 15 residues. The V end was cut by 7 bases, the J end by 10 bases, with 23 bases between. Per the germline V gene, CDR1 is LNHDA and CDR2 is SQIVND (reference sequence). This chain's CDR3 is CASMGQGQGIREQFF. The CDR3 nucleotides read TGTGCCAGTATGGGCCAGGGCCAGGGAATCAGAGAGCAGTTCTTC.

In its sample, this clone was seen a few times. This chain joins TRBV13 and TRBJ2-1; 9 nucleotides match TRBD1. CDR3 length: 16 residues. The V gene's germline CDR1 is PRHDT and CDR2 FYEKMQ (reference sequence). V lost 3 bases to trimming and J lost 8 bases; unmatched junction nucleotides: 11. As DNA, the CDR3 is TGTGCCAGCAGCTTCTCAAGGACAGGGGCGGGCGATGAGCAGTTCTTC. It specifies CASSFSRTGAGDEQFF. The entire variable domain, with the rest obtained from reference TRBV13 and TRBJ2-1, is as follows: AAGVIQSPRHLIKEKRETATLKCYPIPRHDTVYWYQQGPGQDPQFLISFYEKMQSDKGSIPDRFSAQQFSDYHSELNMSSLELGDSALYFCASSFSRTGAGDEQFFGPGTRLTVL.

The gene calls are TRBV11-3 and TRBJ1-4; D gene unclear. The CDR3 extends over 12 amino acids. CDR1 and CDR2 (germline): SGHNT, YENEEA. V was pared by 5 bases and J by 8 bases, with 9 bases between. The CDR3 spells CASSQRREKLFF. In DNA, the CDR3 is TGTGCCAGCAGCCAGAGGCGGGAAAAACTGTTTTTT.

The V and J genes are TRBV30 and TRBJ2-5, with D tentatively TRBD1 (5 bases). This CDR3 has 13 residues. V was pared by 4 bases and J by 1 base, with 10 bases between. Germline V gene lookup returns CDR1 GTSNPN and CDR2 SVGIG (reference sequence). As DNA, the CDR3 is TGTGCCTGGACAGGGCCGTTCCAAGAGACCCAGTACTTC. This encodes CAWTGPFQETQYF. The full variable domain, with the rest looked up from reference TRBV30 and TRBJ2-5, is SQTIHQWPATLVQPVGSPLSLECTVEGTSNPNLYWYRQAAGRGLQLLFYSVGIGQISSEVPQNLSASRPQDRQFILSSKKLLLSDSGFYLCAWTGPFQETQYFGPGTRLLVL.

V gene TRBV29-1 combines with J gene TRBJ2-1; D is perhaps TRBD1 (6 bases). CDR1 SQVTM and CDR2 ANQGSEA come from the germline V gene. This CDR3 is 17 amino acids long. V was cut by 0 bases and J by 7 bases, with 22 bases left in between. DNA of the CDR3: TGCAGCGTTGAAGATGGCCTGGGGACACCCAAGGGAAATGAGCAGTTCTTC. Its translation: CSVEDGLGTPKGNEQFF.

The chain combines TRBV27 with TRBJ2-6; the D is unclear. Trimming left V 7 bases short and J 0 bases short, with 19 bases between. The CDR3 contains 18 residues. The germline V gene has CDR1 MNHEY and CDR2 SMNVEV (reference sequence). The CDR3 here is CASTLTAVSFSGANVLTF. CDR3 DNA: TGTGCCAGCACCCTAACAGCTGTCTCCTTCTCTGGGGCCAACGTCCTGACTTTC. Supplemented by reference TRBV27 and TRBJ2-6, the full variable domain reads EAQVTQNPRYLITVTGKKLTVTCSQNMNHEYMSWYRQDPGLGLRQIYYSMNVEVTDKGDVPEGYKVSRKEKRNFPLILESPSPNQTSLYFCASTLTAVSFSGANVLTFGAGSRLTVL.

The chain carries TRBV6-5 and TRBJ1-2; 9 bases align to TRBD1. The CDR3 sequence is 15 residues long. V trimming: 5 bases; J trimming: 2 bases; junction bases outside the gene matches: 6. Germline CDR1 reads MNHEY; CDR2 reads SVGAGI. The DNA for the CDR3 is TGTGCCAGCAGTCATTCGGGACAGGGCAACTATGGCTACACCTTC. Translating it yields CASSHSGQGNYGYTF.